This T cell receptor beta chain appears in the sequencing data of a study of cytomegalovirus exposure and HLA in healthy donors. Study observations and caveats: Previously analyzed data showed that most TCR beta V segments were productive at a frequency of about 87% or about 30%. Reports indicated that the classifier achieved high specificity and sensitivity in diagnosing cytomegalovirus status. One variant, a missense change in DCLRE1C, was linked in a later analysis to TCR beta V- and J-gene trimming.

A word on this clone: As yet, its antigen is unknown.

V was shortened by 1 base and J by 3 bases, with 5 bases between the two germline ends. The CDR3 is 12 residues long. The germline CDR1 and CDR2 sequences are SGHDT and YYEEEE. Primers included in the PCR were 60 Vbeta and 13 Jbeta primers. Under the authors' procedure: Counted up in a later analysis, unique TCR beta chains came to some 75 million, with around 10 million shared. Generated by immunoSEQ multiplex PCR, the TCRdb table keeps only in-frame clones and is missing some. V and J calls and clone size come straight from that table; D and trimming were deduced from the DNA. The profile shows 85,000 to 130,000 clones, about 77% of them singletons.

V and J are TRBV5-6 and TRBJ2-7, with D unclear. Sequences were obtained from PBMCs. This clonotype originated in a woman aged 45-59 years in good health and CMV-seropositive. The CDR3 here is CASSLRVYEQYF. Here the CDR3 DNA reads TGTGCCAGCAGCTTGCGGGTCTACGAGCAGTACTTC. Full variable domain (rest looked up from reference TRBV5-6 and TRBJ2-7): DAGVTQSPTHLIKTRGQQVTLRCSPKSGHDTVSWYQQALGQGPQFIFQYYEEEERQRGNFPDRFSGHQFPNYSSELNVNALLLGDSALYLCASSLRVYEQYFGPGTRLTVT.